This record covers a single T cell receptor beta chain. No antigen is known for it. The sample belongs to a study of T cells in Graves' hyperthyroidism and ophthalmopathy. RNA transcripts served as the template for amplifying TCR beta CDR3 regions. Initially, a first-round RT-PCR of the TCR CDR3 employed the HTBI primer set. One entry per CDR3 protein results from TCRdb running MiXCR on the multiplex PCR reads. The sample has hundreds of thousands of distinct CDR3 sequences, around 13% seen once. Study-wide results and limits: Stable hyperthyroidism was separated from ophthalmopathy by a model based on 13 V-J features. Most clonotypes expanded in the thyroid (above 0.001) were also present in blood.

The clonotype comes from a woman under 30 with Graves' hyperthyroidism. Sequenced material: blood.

CDR3: CASSPEGAEQFF. CDR3 sequence (DNA): TGTGCCAGCTCACCAGAGGGCGCGGAGCAGTTCTTC. The V and J genes are TRBV18 and TRBJ2-1; a weak D match, TRBD2 (5 bases). V was cut by 2 bases and J by 10 bases, with 9 bases left in between. Per germline, CDR1 KGHSH and CDR2 LQKENI. CDR3 length: 12 amino acids. Looking up the rest from reference TRBV18 and TRBJ2-1 gives the full variable domain: NAGVMQNPRHLVRRRGQEARLRCSPMKGHSHVYWYRQLPEEGLKFMVYLQKENIIDESGMPKERFSAEFPKEGPSILRIQQVVRGDSAAYFCASSPEGAEQFFGPGTRLTVL.